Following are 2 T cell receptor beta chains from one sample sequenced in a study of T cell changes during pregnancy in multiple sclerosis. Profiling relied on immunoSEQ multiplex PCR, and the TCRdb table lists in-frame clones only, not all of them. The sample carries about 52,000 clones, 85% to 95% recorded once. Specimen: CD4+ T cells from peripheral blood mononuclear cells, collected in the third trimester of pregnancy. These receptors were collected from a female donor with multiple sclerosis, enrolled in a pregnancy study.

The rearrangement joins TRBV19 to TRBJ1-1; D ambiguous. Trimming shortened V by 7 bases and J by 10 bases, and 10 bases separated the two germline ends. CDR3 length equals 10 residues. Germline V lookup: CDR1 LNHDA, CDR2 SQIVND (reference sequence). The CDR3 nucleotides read TGTGCCAGTAAGGGAGACGTAGCTTTCTTT. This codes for CASKGDVAFF.

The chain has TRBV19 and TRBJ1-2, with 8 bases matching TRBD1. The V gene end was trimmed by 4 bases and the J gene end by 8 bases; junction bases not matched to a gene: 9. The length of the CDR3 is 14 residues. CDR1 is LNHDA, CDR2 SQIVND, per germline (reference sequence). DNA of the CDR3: TGTGCCAGTAGTACAGGGGGCGGAGGTTGGGGCTACACCTTC. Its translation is CASSTGGGGWGYTF.